This TCR beta chain was captured by sequencing in a study of blood T cells in healthy people across ages. Each donor's blood draw was ten milliliters of peripheral blood. Total RNA extraction produced at least 6 micrograms (per sample) for the study. This clonotype was recorded only once. The antigen is unknown. The CDR3 consists of 17 residues. Germline V gene sequence: CDR1 SGDLS, CDR2 YYNGEE. The J segment lost 4 bases and the V segment lost 0 bases, leaving 9 bases of the junction unmatched. Findings and limits, study-wide: Relative to aged donors, long-lived donors carried more naive CD4+ cells and displayed higher diversity.

Alongside a J-beta primer mix, a sample-barcoded 5' primer served in a second PCR lasting about 7 to 11 cycles. Every molecule of cDNA carried a tag from a template-switch adaptor with 12 random nucleotides. Each CDR3 protein is one row after TCRdb ran MiXCR on the 5' RACE reads. The sample has roughly 1.5 million distinct CDR3 sequences, approximately 42% seen once; the top ten hold more than 4%. The chain recombines TRBV9 with TRBJ2-5; TRBD2 aligns across 10 bases. The sequence was collected from a woman aged 18-29 years in good health. The specimen sequenced was blood. The CDR3 loop is CASSVEGLAYLGETQYF. The CDR3 DNA is TGTGCCAGCAGCGTAGAGGGACTAGCGTATCTTGGAGAGACCCAGTACTTC.